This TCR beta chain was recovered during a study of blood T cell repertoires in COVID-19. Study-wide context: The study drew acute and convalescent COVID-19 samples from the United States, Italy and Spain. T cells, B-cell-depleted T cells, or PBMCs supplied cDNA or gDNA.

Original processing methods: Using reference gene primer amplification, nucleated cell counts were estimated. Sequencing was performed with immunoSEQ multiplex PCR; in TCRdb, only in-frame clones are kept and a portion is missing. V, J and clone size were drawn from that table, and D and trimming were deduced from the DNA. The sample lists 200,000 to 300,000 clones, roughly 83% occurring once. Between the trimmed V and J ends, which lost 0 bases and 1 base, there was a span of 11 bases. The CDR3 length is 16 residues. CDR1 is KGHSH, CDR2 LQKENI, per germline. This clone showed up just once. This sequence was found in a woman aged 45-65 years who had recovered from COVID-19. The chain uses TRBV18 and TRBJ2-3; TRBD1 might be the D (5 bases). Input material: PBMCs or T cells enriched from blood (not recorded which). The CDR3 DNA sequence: TGTGCCAGCTCACCACCAGGGGTAAGCGGCACAGATACGCAGTATTTT. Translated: CASSPPGVSGTDTQYF.